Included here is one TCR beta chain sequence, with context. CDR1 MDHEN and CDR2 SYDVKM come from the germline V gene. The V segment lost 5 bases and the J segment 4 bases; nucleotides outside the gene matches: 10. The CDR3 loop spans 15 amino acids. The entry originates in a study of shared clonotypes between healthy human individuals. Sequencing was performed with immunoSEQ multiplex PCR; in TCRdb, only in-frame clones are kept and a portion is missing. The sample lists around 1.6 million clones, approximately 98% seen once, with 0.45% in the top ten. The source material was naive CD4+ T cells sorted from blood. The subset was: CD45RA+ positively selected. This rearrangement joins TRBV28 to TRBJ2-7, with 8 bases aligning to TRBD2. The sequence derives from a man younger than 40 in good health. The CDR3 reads CASSGDGTRKYEQYF. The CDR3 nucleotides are TGTGCCAGCAGTGGGGACGGGACTAGGAAGTACGAGCAGTACTTC.